Sequencing of this T cell receptor (beta chain) was carried out in a study of blood T cells in healthy people across ages. Between the trimmed V and J ends, which lost 5 bases and 6 bases, there was a span of 14 bases. The CDR3 extends over 14 amino acids. In germline, CDR1 is MNHEY, CDR2 SMNVEV (reference sequence). Using a J-beta primer mix together with a sample-barcoded 5' primer, a second PCR was run for roughly 6 to 12 cycles. TCRdb re-analysed the 5' RACE reads in MiXCR, keeping a single row per CDR3 protein. The table lists about 1.4 million distinct CDR3 sequences, approximately 59% of them singletons.

The rearrangement uses TRBV27 and TRBJ2-1; D remains ambiguous. The sequencing input was blood. This receptor was identified in a man younger than 30 in good health. CDR3 residues: CASSRGPFSNEQFF. As DNA, the CDR3 is TGTGCCAGCAGTCGAGGACCTTTTAGCAATGAGCAGTTCTTC.